Shown below are 22 T cell receptor beta chains from a single sample sequenced in a study of blood T cell repertoires in COVID-19. Profiled with immunoSEQ multiplex PCR; TCRdb holds only in-frame clones, not every one. Of tens of thousands of clones listed, 91% are singletons. The specimen sequenced was peripheral blood. The receptors here all came from a human donor with active COVID-19. The donor label of this sample is uncertain.

This clone was observed once. This chain connects TRBV6-1 to TRBJ2-3, with D maybe TRBD2 (5 bases). The CDR3 covers 16 residues. Germline V gene sequence: CDR1 MNHNS, CDR2 SASEGT. Trimming pared 2 bases from V and 1 base from J, leaving 13 bases between. As DNA, the CDR3 is TGTGCCAGCAGTGAAATGTCGGACTGGGGCACAGATACGCAGTATTTT. Encoded protein: CASSEMSDWGTDTQYF.

This clone was seen a few times. CDR3 residues: CASSSWTGYNEQFF. The CDR3 bases are TGTGCCAGCAGTTCCTGGACAGGGTACAATGAGCAGTTCTTC. V and J are TRBV6-5 and TRBJ2-1, with 8 bases that match TRBD1. From germline, CDR1 is MNHEY and CDR2 SVGAGI. With V trimmed by 4 bases and J by 4 bases, 3 bases remained unmatched. The CDR3 contains 14 residues.

This clone was picked up one time. This chain uses TRBV28 with TRBJ2-7; D remains unclear. The germline gives CDR1 MDHEN, CDR2 SYDVKM. CDR3 length: 14 amino acids. V dropped 3 bases and J dropped 2 bases, with 11 bases sitting between them. CDR3 protein: CASSFWFQAYEQYF. CDR3 in DNA: TGTGCCAGCAGTTTCTGGTTCCAGGCCTACGAGCAGTACTTC.

This chain links TRBV11-3 with TRBJ2-2; D may be TRBD2 (5 bases). Trimming left V 3 bases short and J 5 bases short, with 10 bases between. Looked up from germline, CDR1 is SGHNT and CDR2 is YENEEA. CDR3 size: 14 residues. The CDR3 loop is CASSFGDLTGELFF. Here the CDR3 DNA reads TGTGCCAGCAGCTTCGGGGATTTAACCGGGGAGCTGTTTTTT.

This chain connects TRBV6-5 to TRBJ2-5; 7 bases align to TRBD2. CDR1 is MNHEY, CDR2 SVGAGI, per germline. The CDR3 is made up of 14 amino acids. Trimming removed 4 bases from V and 5 bases from J; junction bases left unmatched: 7. In DNA form, the CDR3 reads TGTGCCAGCAGTTTTGGACTAGGAGGTGAGACCCAGTACTTC. This gives the protein CASSFGLGGETQYF.

The rearrangement uses TRBV27 and TRBJ2-7; 14 positions match TRBD2. The CDR3 loop spans 15 amino acids. Germline V gene sequence: CDR1 MNHEY, CDR2 SMNVEV (reference sequence). The V and J ends lost 5 bases and 5 bases, in that order; junction bases with no gene match: 5. As DNA, the CDR3 is TGTGCCAGCAGTCAGACTAGCGGGAGGGTACACGAGCAGTACTTC. This encodes CASSQTSGRVHEQYF.

The genes are TRBV20-1 and TRBJ2-1; D is uncertain. Per germline, CDR1 DFQATT and CDR2 SNEGSKA (reference sequence). V dropped 3 bases and J dropped 4 bases, with 4 bases sitting between them. CDR3 size: 11 residues. As DNA, the CDR3 is TGCAGTGCTAGCGGTTACAATGAGCAGTTCTTC. Translation: CSASGYNEQFF.

V usage is TRBV9 and J usage is TRBJ2-3, with 10 bases lining up with TRBD2. With 4 bases clipped from V and 2 bases from J, the junction kept 7 bases outside the gene matches. The CDR3 runs 16 residues. From germline, CDR1 is SGDLS and CDR2 YYNGEE. CDR3 DNA sequence: TGTGCCAGCAGCCCGGCTAGCGGGGGCCCCACAGATACGCAGTATTTT. Amino acids: CASSPASGGPTDTQYF.

The chain employs TRBV7-2 and TRBJ1-5; D uncertain. Germline values: CDR1 SGHTA, CDR2 FQGNSA. This CDR3 has 15 residues. The V end lost 1 base, the J end lost 3 bases, and 10 bases lay between the germline ends. CDR3 DNA: TGTGCCAGCAGCTTAGTTCCGGGTGACAATCAGCCCCAGCATTTT. It is translated as CASSLVPGDNQPQHF.

This clone was picked up one time. The gene calls are TRBV29-1 and TRBJ1-3; 9 bases align to TRBD1. Germline values: CDR1 SQVTM, CDR2 ANQGSEA. This CDR3 comprises 14 residues. The V segment lost 6 bases and the J segment 2 bases; nucleotides outside the gene matches: 5. The CDR3 here is CSVGTGTAGNTIYF. The DNA of the CDR3 is TGCAGCGTGGGGACAGGGACGGCTGGAAACACCATATATTTT.

The chain couples TRBV7-7 to TRBJ2-5, with D possibly matching TRBD2 (7 bases). Deletions cut 5 bases from V and 6 bases from J, with 19 bases between. This CDR3 is built from 15 residues. The germline V gene encodes CDR1 SSHAT and CDR2 FNYEAQ (reference sequence). The CDR3: CASSATGGARQTQYF. The DNA of the CDR3 is TGTGCCAGCAGCGCAACTGGGGGGGCGAGACAGACCCAGTACTTC.

The chain carries TRBV18 and TRBJ2-5; 7 bases map to TRBD1. The junction had 6 bases not matched to a gene; V was cut back by 3 bases and J by 2 bases. CDR3 length equals 15 residues. Germline V CDR1 and CDR2: KGHSH, LQKENI. The CDR3, as DNA: TGTGCCAGCTCACCCTTCCGGGACAGACAAGAGACCCAGTACTTC. As protein: CASSPFRDRQETQYF.

This sequence joins TRBV9 and TRBJ2-5; weak D call: TRBD2 (6 bases). Germline values: CDR1 SGDLS, CDR2 YYNGEE. V lost 0 bases, J lost 4 bases, and 10 bases lay in between. The CDR3 has 14 amino acids. The CDR3 loop reads CASSVAGAGETQYF. The CDR3 bases are TGTGCCAGCAGCGTAGCTGGAGCGGGAGAGACCCAGTACTTC.

V and J are TRBV18 and TRBJ1-2; tentatively, D is TRBD1 (6 bases). The CDR3 length is 16 residues. The germline V gene has CDR1 KGHSH and CDR2 LQKENI. V gave up 3 bases and J gave up 5 bases, with 19 bases separating them. The DNA of the CDR3 is TGTGCCAGCTCACCGTCTCGGACAGCAACTTTGTATGGCTACACCTTC. Its protein is CASSPSRTATLYGYTF. Full variable domain (rest looked up from reference TRBV18 and TRBJ1-2): NAGVMQNPRHLVRRRGQEARLRCSPMKGHSHVYWYRQLPEEGLKFMVYLQKENIIDESGMPKERFSAEFPKEGPSILRIQQVVRGDSAAYFCASSPSRTATLYGYTFGSGTRLTVV.

This clone was detected once. V usage is TRBV7-2 and J usage is TRBJ1-1; maybe TRBD1 (6 bases). CDR3 length equals 16 residues. The germline CDR1 and CDR2 sequences are SGHTA and FQGNSA. V lost 5 bases and J lost 1, with 17 bases in between. The DNA for the CDR3 is TGTGCCAGCAGCCCTAAAGTACGACAGGCGAACACTGAAGCTTTCTTT. Amino acids: CASSPKVRQANTEAFF.

The rearrangement joins TRBV5-1 to TRBJ1-1; D ambiguous. The CDR3 is 15 amino acids. CDR1 is SGHRS and CDR2 is YFSETQ in the germline V gene. V lost 0 bases and J lost 1, with 10 bases in between. The CDR3: CASSLGATENTEAFF. The CDR3 DNA sequence: TGCGCCAGCAGCTTGGGGGCGACCGAGAACACTGAAGCTTTCTTT.

The chain employs TRBV4-3 and TRBJ1-2; D gene uncertain. This CDR3 is 12 amino acids long. Per germline, CDR1 LGHNA and CDR2 YSLEER. Between the trimmed V and J ends, which lost 6 bases and 3 bases, there was a span of 8 bases. The CDR3, as DNA: TGCGCCAGCAGTTACGGTGACTATGGCTACACCTTC. It specifies CASSYGDYGYTF.

The CDR3 sequence is CASSLLAATYNEQFF. CDR3 coding DNA: TGTGCCAGCAGCTTATTGGCGGCAACCTACAATGAGCAGTTCTTC. The genes are TRBV7-9 and TRBJ2-1; no reliable D call. The V end lost 2 bases, the J end lost 2 bases, and 10 bases lay between the germline ends. This CDR3 has 15 residues. The germline gives CDR1 SEHNR, CDR2 FQNEAQ (reference sequence).

The rearrangement uses TRBV5-1 and TRBJ2-1; D call uncertain. Trimming cost V 0 bases and J 5 bases, with 3 bases left between them. Germline loops: CDR1 SGHRS, CDR2 YFSETQ. The length of the CDR3 is 12 residues. CDR3 loop: CASSLEHNEQFF. The CDR3 DNA follows: TGCGCCAGCAGCTTGGAGCACAATGAGCAGTTCTTC. The complete variable domain, with remaining parts taken from reference TRBV5-1 and TRBJ2-1, reads KAGVTQTPRYLIKTRGQQVTLSCSPISGHRSVSWYQQTPGQGLQFLFEYFSETQRNKGNFPGRFSGRQFSNSRSEMNVSTLELGDSALYLCASSLEHNEQFFGPGTRLTVL.

This clone was seen a handful of times. The V and J genes are TRBV5-1 and TRBJ2-7; D may be TRBD2 (7 bases). Trimming took off 4 bases at V and 2 bases at J, with 13 bases between the two ends. In germline, CDR1 is SGHRS, CDR2 YFSETQ. The CDR3 consists of 14 residues. CDR3 in DNA: TGCGCCAGCAGCCCCGGGGGGCGCCCCTACGAGCAGTACTTC. Protein sequence: CASSPGGRPYEQYF.

This rearrangement joins TRBV4-2 to TRBJ2-1; TRBD1 matches 8 bases. CDR1 LGHNA and CDR2 YNFKEQ come from the germline V gene. There are 13 residues in the CDR3. With 3 bases clipped from V and 6 bases from J, the junction kept 1 base outside the gene matches. The CDR3 is CASSHGTGNEQFF. The CDR3 DNA is TGTGCCAGCAGCCACGGGACAGGCAATGAGCAGTTCTTC.

The chain combines TRBV4-3 with TRBJ2-5; 13 nucleotides line up with TRBD2. Per germline, CDR1 LGHNA and CDR2 YSLEER. V shed 0 bases and J 5 bases; nucleotides not matched to a gene: 6. This CDR3 has 17 residues. CDR3 nucleotide sequence: TGCGCCAGCAGCCAAGAACTAGCGGGAGGGCTAGGGGAGACCCAGTACTTC. This translates into CASSQELAGGLGETQYF.